The sequence of this T cell receptor beta chain was determined in a study of T cell repertoires in cytomegalovirus infection. Study-wide context: Public TCR beta signatures indicated both CMV infection and matching HLA type.

Points from the study as a whole: Carriers of CMV and the relevant HLA type were discriminated by public TCR beta frequency. CMV-specific HLA-C-restricted TCR beta clonotypes dominated the ex vivo response.

TCRdb redid the calling of the reads with MiXCR, one entry per CDR3 protein. This sample has a few hundred thousand distinct CDR3 sequences, with approximately 15% found just once. The sample holds many counts of this clonotype. Its target is not known. What was sequenced was PBMCs. The receptor was derived from a human donor in good health (CMV status not recorded). Some clones in this sample may be carry-over from other donors' samples.

Here the CDR3 reads CASSLVSSGASSYNEQFF. CDR3 nucleotides: TGTGCCAGCAGCTTAGTTTCGAGCGGGGCGAGCTCCTACAATGAGCAGTTCTTC. The V and J genes are TRBV7-6 and TRBJ2-1, with 7 bases matching TRBD2. With V trimmed by 1 base and J by 0 bases, 9 bases remained unmatched. Looked up from germline, CDR1 is SGHVS and CDR2 is FNYEAQ. The CDR3 length is 18 residues.